Listed here are 27 T cell receptor beta chains from one sample, sequenced in a study of blood T cell repertoires in COVID-19. Libraries were prepared by immunoSEQ multiplex PCR; TCRdb keeps only in-frame clonotypes and omits some of them. The sample lists around 88,000 clones, 90% occurring once. What was sequenced was peripheral blood. These receptors all stem from a man in his 60s with acute or convalescent COVID-19.

The V call is TRBV9, the J call TRBJ2-5, with a weak D call TRBD1 (5 bases). Germline V gene lookup returns CDR1 SGDLS and CDR2 YYNGEE. The CDR3 sequence is 12 residues long. Trimming stripped 4 bases from V and 1 base from J, with 5 bases between. The CDR3 DNA follows: TGTGCCAGCAGCAGGGGCCAAGAGACCCAGTACTTC. Its translation: CASSRGQETQYF.

A single count supports this clone. The rearrangement joins TRBV21-1 to TRBJ2-7; TRBD2 is the table's D call, not checked against the DNA. TRBV21-1 is assigned pseudogene status. The CDR3 sequence is 16 residues long. In DNA form, the CDR3 reads TGTGCCAGCAGCAAAGAGCCCCGGACTAGCGGGCACGAGCAGTACTTC. Translation gives CASSKEPRTSGHEQYF.

The chain has TRBV18 and TRBJ1-5; D remains ambiguous. V lost 3 bases to trimming and J lost 0 bases, with 6 bases between them. Germline CDR1 and CDR2: KGHSH and LQKENI. This CDR3 region has 14 residues. In DNA, the CDR3 is TGTGCCAGCTCACCCACAGATAGCAATCAGCCCCAGCATTTT. This gives the protein CASSPTDSNQPQHF. The complete variable domain, with remaining parts taken from reference TRBV18 and TRBJ1-5, reads NAGVMQNPRHLVRRRGQEARLRCSPMKGHSHVYWYRQLPEEGLKFMVYLQKENIIDESGMPKERFSAEFPKEGPSILRIQQVVRGDSAAYFCASSPTDSNQPQHFGDGTRLSIL.

Only one count was recorded for this clone. The CDR3 region has the DNA TGTGCCAGCTCACTACTATCCGGGACAGGGACGATTCAGTACTTC. It encodes CASSLLSGTGTIQYF. The chain couples TRBV18 to TRBJ2-4; 9 nucleotides agree with TRBD1. J lost 10 bases, V lost 4 bases, and 11 bases had no gene match. Germline V CDR1 and CDR2: KGHSH, LQKENI. This CDR3 has 15 residues.

J is TRBJ2-7 and V is TRBV27, with 10 bases fitting TRBD2. The J segment lost 4 bases and the V segment lost 2 bases, leaving 5 bases of the junction unmatched. CDR3 length equals 15 residues. Germline CDR1 reads MNHEY; CDR2 reads SMNVEV (reference sequence). The CDR3: CASSLRWTSGYEQYF. Here the CDR3 DNA reads TGTGCCAGCAGTTTAAGGTGGACTAGCGGATACGAGCAGTACTTC.

The V gene is TRBV4-1, the J gene TRBJ2-1; maybe TRBD2 (6 bases). The ends were cut back, 1 base at V and 6 bases at J, with 19 bases in the middle. The CDR3 loop spans 17 amino acids. Germline lookup yields CDR1 MGHRA and CDR2 YSYEKL. CDR3 nucleotide sequence: TGCGCCAGCAGCCAAGGGCCGGCGGGATTGGGTCCCAATGAGCAGTTCTTC. Amino acids: CASSQGPAGLGPNEQFF.

This CDR3 reads CASSDRTRDQPQHF. The CDR3 DNA sequence: TGCGCCAGCAGTGATCGGACTCGGGATCAGCCCCAGCATTTT. The chain joins TRBV10-2 to TRBJ1-5; D remains ambiguous. Trimming shortened V by 3 bases and J by 5 bases, and 11 bases separated the two germline ends. The CDR3 extends over 14 amino acids. Looked up from germline, CDR1 is WSHSY and CDR2 is SAAADI.

The rearrangement uses TRBV28 and TRBJ2-2; the match to TRBD1 covers 7 bases. The CDR3 is made up of 16 amino acids. CDR1 is MDHEN, CDR2 SYDVKM, per germline. Unmatched junction bases numbered 9, after V lost 5 bases and J lost 3 bases. In DNA form, the CDR3 reads TGTGCCAGCAGTCCACACAGGGGCCAATACACCGGGGAGCTGTTTTTT. It is translated as CASSPHRGQYTGELFF. The full variable domain, rest sourced from reference TRBV28 and TRBJ2-2, is DVKVTQSSRYLVKRTGEKVFLECVQDMDHENMFWYRQDPGLGLRLIYFSYDVKMKEKGDIPEGYSVSREKKERFSLILESASTNQTSMYLCASSPHRGQYTGELFFGEGSRLTVL.

The CDR3 nucleotides read TGTGCCAGGTTTACCGGGACAGGGGTTCTGGATGGCTACACCTTC. It yields the protein CARFTGTGVLDGYTF. The chain couples TRBV24-1 to TRBJ1-2; 10 nucleotides agree with TRBD1. This CDR3 is 15 amino acids long. Germline V CDR1 and CDR2: KGHDR, SFDVKD. Unmatched junction bases numbered 14, after V lost 11 bases and J lost 6 bases.

This chain uses TRBV7-3 with TRBJ2-5; the match to TRBD2 covers 9 bases. V shed 5 bases and J 1 base; nucleotides not matched to a gene: 5. Looked up from germline, CDR1 is SGHTA and CDR2 is FQGTGA. The CDR3 is 15 amino acids. In DNA form, the CDR3 reads TGTGCCAGCAGCCGCGGGGGGGGCGGCCAAGAGACCCAGTACTTC. Its protein product is CASSRGGGGQETQYF.

The chain uses TRBV5-6 and TRBJ2-3; D remains unclear. The V end was cut by 0 bases, the J end by 2 bases, with 13 bases between. CDR1 and CDR2 (germline): SGHDT, YYEEEE. The CDR3 consists of 16 residues. The CDR3 bases are TGTGCCAGCAGCTTGGGTGTTCAGGCAACCACAGATACGCAGTATTTT. Residues: CASSLGVQATTDTQYF.

This clone has a handful of counts. The chain couples TRBV27 to TRBJ2-7; 9 positions agree with TRBD2. V lost 8 bases and J lost 2; bases outside the gene matches: 7. This CDR3 has 14 residues. The germline gives CDR1 MNHEY, CDR2 SMNVEV (reference sequence). The CDR3 DNA is TGTGCCAGCGGAGCCGGGACTAGCCCCTACGAGCAGTACTTC. It specifies CASGAGTSPYEQYF.

The CDR3 protein is CATRLAGGNNEQFF. DNA of the CDR3: TGTGCCACTAGACTAGCGGGAGGAAACAATGAGCAGTTCTTC. V gene TRBV19 combines with J gene TRBJ2-1; TRBD2 matches 13 bases. The CDR3 has 14 residues. Germline V CDR1 and CDR2: LNHDA, SQIVND (reference sequence). The J segment lost 5 bases and the V segment lost 10 bases, leaving 5 bases of the junction unmatched.

This clone showed up just once. The gene calls are TRBV18 and TRBJ1-4; D perhaps matches TRBD1 (5 bases). Germline lookup yields CDR1 KGHSH and CDR2 LQKENI. The CDR3 contains 17 residues. V was clipped by 2 bases and J by 3 bases, with 16 bases between them. CDR3 DNA sequence: TGTGCCAGCTCACCAAACGAAGGGGCGCTTGCTAATGAAAAACTGTTTTTT. It specifies CASSPNEGALANEKLFF. Filled out from reference TRBV18 and TRBJ1-4, the complete variable domain reads NAGVMQNPRHLVRRRGQEARLRCSPMKGHSHVYWYRQLPEEGLKFMVYLQKENIIDESGMPKERFSAEFPKEGPSILRIQQVVRGDSAAYFCASSPNEGALANEKLFFGSGTQLSVL.

This chain joins TRBV6-5 and TRBJ1-5, with D perhaps matching TRBD1 (5 bases). Trimming cost V 6 bases and J 9 bases, with 12 bases left between them. The CDR3 loop spans 12 amino acids. In germline, CDR1 is MNHEY, CDR2 SVGAGI. The CDR3 sequence: CASSRAPSPQHF. CDR3 sequence (DNA): TGTGCCAGCAGCAGGGCGCCGTCGCCCCAGCATTTT.

This rearrangement joins TRBV29-1 to TRBJ2-3, with D maybe TRBD2 (6 bases). The CDR3 is made up of 11 amino acids. Trimming pared 7 bases from V and 4 bases from J, leaving 9 bases between. The germline V gene has CDR1 SQVTM and CDR2 ANQGSEA. CDR3 region: CSALAPDTQYF. CDR3 bases: TGCAGCGCACTAGCTCCAGATACGCAGTATTTT.

The gene calls are TRBV27 and TRBJ1-5, with TRBD1 matching over 10 bases. CDR1 MNHEY and CDR2 SMNVEV come from the germline V gene (reference sequence). CDR3 length: 15 residues. The V and J ends lost 6 bases and 7 bases, in that order; junction bases with no gene match: 9. The CDR3 here is CASRKGQGHLQPQHF. The CDR3 nucleotides read TGTGCCAGCAGGAAGGGACAGGGGCATCTCCAGCCCCAGCATTTT.

The gene calls are TRBV30 and TRBJ2-1; 10 bases fit TRBD1. CDR3 size: 15 residues. Germline V gene sequence: CDR1 GTSNPN, CDR2 SVGIG (reference sequence). V was clipped by 3 bases and J by 1 base; unmatched bases: 3. The CDR3 protein is CAWRGQGKSYNEQFF. For the CDR3, the DNA is TGTGCCTGGAGGGGACAGGGGAAATCCTACAATGAGCAGTTCTTC.

The CDR3 spells CASSPLSGSSYEQYF. CDR3 nucleotide sequence: TGTGCCAGCTCACCACTGAGCGGCAGCTCCTACGAGCAGTACTTC. The chain links TRBV18 to TRBJ2-7; perhaps TRBD2 as D (5 bases). Trimming took off 1 base at V and 0 bases at J, with 10 bases between the two ends. Germline-derived CDR1 and CDR2 are KGHSH and LQKENI. This CDR3 is 15 amino acids long.

This clone was recorded many times. The chain couples TRBV4-2 to TRBJ2-7; weak D call: TRBD1 (6 bases). The V end lost 0 bases, the J end lost 6 bases, and 18 bases lay between the germline ends. This CDR3 is built from 16 residues. CDR1 and CDR2 (germline): LGHNA, YNFKEQ. The CDR3, as DNA: TGTGCCAGCAGCCAAGATCCGCGGCAAAGAGGGGGCGAGCAGTACTTC. This codes for CASSQDPRQRGGEQYF.

V gene TRBV4-2 combines with J gene TRBJ2-5; weak D call: TRBD2 (6 bases). From germline, CDR1 is LGHNA and CDR2 YNFKEQ. This CDR3 has 16 amino acids. Trimming took off 0 bases at V and 1 base at J, with 12 bases between the two ends. The CDR3 sequence is CASSQEGRRRQETQYF. The CDR3 nucleotides are TGTGCCAGCAGCCAAGAGGGGAGGAGACGCCAAGAGACCCAGTACTTC.

The chain links TRBV19 to TRBJ2-1; 7 nucleotides line up with TRBD1. The length of the CDR3 is 12 residues. Germline CDR1 and CDR2: LNHDA and SQIVND (reference sequence). Losses at the gene ends were 0 bases for V and 13 bases for J; bases not matched to a gene: 3. The CDR3 DNA reads as TGTGCCAGTAGTATAGAGGGACAGCTACAGTTCTTC. This translates into CASSIEGQLQFF.

The gene calls are TRBV12-5 and TRBJ2-7; TRBD2 matches 13 bases. The CDR3 contains 15 residues. Trimming cost V 5 bases and J 5 bases; bases outside gene matches: 6. Germline loops: CDR1 LGHNT, CDR2 FRNRAP. CDR3 sequence reads: CASGPGLAGVHEQYF. CDR3 nucleotide sequence: TGTGCTAGTGGTCCCGGACTAGCGGGAGTTCACGAGCAGTACTTC.

V gene TRBV5-6 combines with J gene TRBJ2-7; TRBD1 might be the D (6 bases). V was shortened by 4 bases and J by 3 bases, with 14 bases between the two germline ends. The CDR3 totals 14 residues. The germline V gene encodes CDR1 SGHDT and CDR2 YYEEEE. CDR3 bases: TGTGCCAGCAGCAGCCAGACAGGCCACTACGAGCAGTACTTC. Protein: CASSSQTGHYEQYF.

The CDR3 region has the DNA TGTGCCAGCAGCCCCAGAGCCACGGGACTAGGTCTTCTTGAGCAGTTCTTC. Translated: CASSPRATGLGLLEQFF. The rearrangement uses TRBV11-2 and TRBJ2-1; 8 positions agree with TRBD2. The junction had 18 bases not matched to a gene; V was cut back by 5 bases and J by 9 bases. Germline CDR1 SGHAT, CDR2 FQNNGV. The CDR3 runs to 17 residues. Drawing the rest from reference TRBV11-2 and TRBJ2-1, the complete variable domain is EAGVAQSPRYKIIEKRQSVAFWCNPISGHATLYWYQQILGQGPKLLIQFQNNGVVDDSQLPKDRFSAERLKGVDSTLKIQPAKLEDSAVYLCASSPRATGLGLLEQFFGPGTRLTVL.

The J gene is TRBJ1-5, the V gene TRBV30; D call uncertain. Per the germline V gene, CDR1 is GTSNPN and CDR2 is SVGIG (reference sequence). Deletions cut 2 bases from V and 4 bases from J, with 9 bases between. The CDR3 totals 13 residues. The CDR3 DNA sequence: TGTGCCTGGAGTCCACAGAATAATCAGCCCCAGCATTTT. Amino acid sequence: CAWSPQNNQPQHF.

The CDR3 region is CASSPGLQENTEAFF. Here the CDR3 DNA reads TGCGCCAGCAGCCCCGGGTTACAGGAGAACACTGAAGCTTTCTTT. This chain links TRBV5-1 with TRBJ1-1, with TRBD1 as a possible D gene (5 bases). V lost 4 bases and J lost 1, with 14 bases in between. The germline V gene encodes CDR1 SGHRS and CDR2 YFSETQ. The CDR3 consists of 15 residues.